The 22 T cell receptor beta chains below come from one sample, sequenced in a study of blood T cells in healthy people across ages. The second PCR ran roughly 6 to 11 cycles with a sample-barcoded 5' primer and J-beta primers. TCRdb analysed the 5' RACE reads with MiXCR anew, one entry per CDR3 protein. Among almost 1 million distinct CDR3 sequences, roughly 51% were seen once, and the ten largest hold about 21%. The specimen was blood. The receptors here all came from a woman aged 55-69 years in good health.

This chain uses TRBV5-5 with TRBJ2-7; D gene uncertain. The DNA end is more similar to TRBJ2-5, so the J call may be wrong. The length of the CDR3 is 14 residues. In germline, CDR1 is SGHKS, CDR2 YYEKEE (reference sequence). The chain's CDR3 is CASSHGGAQETQYF. CDR3 coding DNA: TGTGCCAGCAGCCACGGCGGAGCACAAGAGACCCAGTACTTC.

The CDR3 nucleotides read TGCGCCAGCAGCCAATTCCCTCCTGCTACAGGGCTGAACACTGAAGCTTTCTTT. This encodes CASSQFPPATGLNTEAFF. The J gene is TRBJ1-1, the V gene TRBV4-1; tentative D call: TRBD1 (6 bases). The germline V gene encodes CDR1 MGHRA and CDR2 YSYEKL. CDR3 length: 18 residues. Trimming pared 2 bases from V and 0 bases from J, leaving 19 bases between.

The chain employs TRBV20-1 and TRBJ1-1, with D maybe TRBD1 (5 bases). The V and J ends lost 0 bases and 0 bases respectively, with 11 bases between them. The CDR3 covers 15 residues. The germline gives CDR1 DFQATT, CDR2 SNEGSKA (reference sequence). This CDR3 is CSAREGHRMNTEAFF. As DNA, the CDR3 is TGCAGTGCTAGAGAAGGACACCGAATGAACACTGAAGCTTTCTTT.

J is TRBJ2-3 and V is TRBV12-3 or TRBV12-4; no clear D gene. The CDR3 sequence is 15 residues long. Deletions cut 7 bases from V and 6 bases from J, with 20 bases between. CDR3 nucleotides: TGTGCCAGCAAGAAGGGATCCCGTGCACTTGATACGCAGTATTTT. This gives the protein CASKKGSRALDTQYF.

The V gene is TRBV29-1, the J gene TRBJ2-2; 7 nucleotides line up with TRBD1. Germline-derived CDR1 and CDR2 are SQVTM and ANQGSEA. The V and J ends lost 7 bases and 1 base, in that order; junction bases with no gene match: 6. The length of the CDR3 is 14 residues. The CDR3 loop reads CSAETGLNTGELFF. The CDR3, as DNA: TGCAGCGCTGAGACAGGGCTGAACACCGGGGAGCTGTTTTTT.

V gene TRBV12-3 or TRBV12-4 combines with J gene TRBJ2-1, with TRBD2 identical over 7 bases. The closer fit of TRBJ2-7 to the DNA end suggests the J call may be wrong. This CDR3 has 16 amino acids. The CDR3 protein is CASSLFGGSTYNEQYF. The DNA of the CDR3 is TGTGCCAGCAGTTTATTCGGCGGGAGTACCTACAATGAGCAGTACTTC.

This clonotype was picked up a small number of times. The gene calls are TRBV6-2 or TRBV6-3 and TRBJ1-5; D not certain. The CDR3 runs 16 residues. V lost 7 bases, J lost 1 base, and 17 bases lay in between. Germline lookup yields CDR1 MNHEY and CDR2 SVGEGT. In nucleotides, the CDR3 is TGTGCCAGCACCCCAAGACTCGGTCGAAGCAATCAGCCCCAGCATTTT. Amino acids: CASTPRLGRSNQPQHF.

This rearrangement joins TRBV6-5 to TRBJ1-2; D is undetermined. CDR1 MNHEY and CDR2 SVGAGI come from the germline V gene. V was clipped by 5 bases and J by 2 bases, with 9 bases between them. This CDR3 contains 13 residues. The DNA for the CDR3 is TGTGCCAGCAGTCGGAGTGGCAACTATGGCTACACCTTC. Translating gives CASSRSGNYGYTF.

The chain carries TRBV4-2 and TRBJ2-5; a possible D gene is TRBD2 (6 bases). Trimming pared 2 bases from V and 0 bases from J, leaving 7 bases between. Germline V gene data show CDR1 as LGHNA and CDR2 as YNFKEQ. This CDR3 has 14 amino acids. This chain's CDR3 is CASSQRDYQETQYF. CDR3 bases: TGTGCCAGCAGCCAACGGGACTACCAAGAGACCCAGTACTTC.

Only one count was recorded for this clonotype. The CDR3 DNA follows: TGTGCCAGCTCACCAGGGGCTCAACGTCTAGCGGCGAACCACAATGAGCAGTTCTTC. Translated: CASSPGAQRLAANHNEQFF. The V gene is TRBV18, the J gene TRBJ2-1; 7 nucleotides align to TRBD2. Germline values: CDR1 KGHSH, CDR2 LQKENI. The CDR3 is 19 residues long. V dropped 2 bases and J dropped 5; count of bases not matched to a gene: 18.

The V gene is TRBV20-1, the J gene TRBJ1-2, with D possibly matching TRBD1 (6 bases). Trimming removed 6 bases at V and 7 bases at J, with 15 bases between. Germline V gene sequence: CDR1 DFQATT, CDR2 SNEGSKA (reference sequence). The CDR3 is made up of 12 amino acids. The CDR3 DNA reads as TGCAGTGCAAAGCGGGGGGCCTGTGGCTACACCTTC. Its protein product is CSAKRGACGYTF.

The CDR3 nucleotides read TGTGCCAGCAGTTATATCGAAAATCTAGGGCAGTACTTC. It translates to CASSYIENLGQYF. The chain uses TRBV6-6 and TRBJ2-4; unclear D gene. CDR1 MNHNY and CDR2 SVGAGI come from the germline V gene (reference sequence). The ends were cut back, 3 bases at V and 13 bases at J, with 16 bases in the middle. The CDR3 loop spans 13 amino acids.

The chain links TRBV4-3 to TRBJ2-3, with a tentative D call TRBD2 (5 bases). The CDR3 has 15 amino acids. V was cut by 0 bases and J by 3 bases, with 10 bases left in between. CDR1 is LGHNA and CDR2 is YSLEER in the germline V gene. CDR3 in amino acids: CASSQELRETDTQYF. In DNA form, the CDR3 reads TGCGCCAGCAGCCAAGAATTGAGGGAGACAGATACGCAGTATTTT.

This chain joins TRBV7-9 and TRBJ2-7; D may match TRBD1 or TRBD2 (5 bases each). Trimming took 5 bases from V and 7 from J, leaving 18 bases between them. The CDR3 has 14 residues. Germline V gene lookup returns CDR1 SEHNR and CDR2 FQNEAQ (reference sequence). CDR3 sequence (DNA): TGTGCCAGCAGCGGTACCGGGACCTCCTGGGAGCAGTACTTC. This sequence encodes CASSGTGTSWEQYF.

V usage is TRBV5-6 and J usage is TRBJ1-1; no firm D call. The germline V gene has CDR1 SGHDT and CDR2 YYEEEE. CDR3 length: 15 amino acids. V was clipped by 1 base and J by 2 bases, with 12 bases between them. Here the CDR3 reads CASSLITTINTEAFF. The CDR3 coding sequence is TGTGCCAGCAGCTTGATTACGACGATTAACACTGAAGCTTTCTTT.

This clonotype was seen a handful of times. V and J are TRBV20-1 and TRBJ2-1; no clear D. V shed 6 bases and J shed 0 bases, with 6 bases lying between them. The CDR3 has 12 amino acids. In germline, CDR1 is DFQATT, CDR2 SNEGSKA (reference sequence). Written as DNA, the CDR3 is TGCAGTGCGTGGGACTCCTACAATGAGCAGTTCTTC. Translated: CSAWDSYNEQFF.

The chain joins TRBV5-1 to TRBJ2-3; D unclear. Germline V gene lookup returns CDR1 SGHRS and CDR2 YFSETQ. This CDR3 has 14 amino acids. Trimming pared 1 base from V and 3 bases from J, leaving 9 bases between. CDR3 amino acids: CASSLWWATDTQYF. CDR3 in DNA: TGCGCCAGCAGCTTGTGGTGGGCTACAGATACGCAGTATTTT.

The chain joins TRBV4-1 to TRBJ2-7; 7 bases fit TRBD1. Germline V gene data show CDR1 as MGHRA and CDR2 as YSYEKL. V dropped 0 bases and J dropped 6; count of bases not matched to a gene: 8. The CDR3 length is 15 residues. The CDR3 DNA follows: TGCGCCAGCAGCCAAGATTATCAGTACAGGGGCGAGCAGTACTTC. Translated: CASSQDYQYRGEQYF.

The chain is built from TRBV6-6 and TRBJ1-2; D ambiguous. V lost 7 bases and J lost 5, with 8 bases in between. The CDR3 spans 11 residues. Germline lookup yields CDR1 MNHNY and CDR2 SVGAGI (reference sequence). CDR3: CASMELYGYTF. For the CDR3, the DNA is TGTGCCAGCATGGAGCTTTATGGCTACACCTTC.

A note on this clonotype: The junction departs from the called germline gene at one end, perhaps through a read error. In DNA, the CDR3 is TGTGCTAGCAGTTTAGTCCTAGCGGGGACGCATGAGCAGTTCTTC. Residues: CASSLVLAGTHEQFF. The chain joins TRBV27 to TRBJ2-1; 9 nucleotides line up with TRBD2. This CDR3 has 15 amino acids. Germline CDR1 and CDR2: MNHEY and SMNVEV (reference sequence).

This clonotype came up a few times. The chain employs TRBV6-2 or TRBV6-3 and TRBJ2-5; TRBD1 matches at 7 bases. The CDR3 has 11 residues. The junction had 8 bases not matched to a gene; V was cut back by 8 bases and J by 11 bases. Germline assignment: CDR1 MNHEY and CDR2 SVGEGT. The CDR3 nucleotides read TGTGCCAGCTACAGGGGTAATACGCAGTACTTC. This codes for CASYRGNTQYF.

The V gene is TRBV7-9, the J gene TRBJ1-5; D perhaps matches TRBD1 (5 bases). Deletions cut 5 bases from V and 0 bases from J, with 11 bases between. CDR1 SEHNR and CDR2 FQNEAQ come from the germline V gene (reference sequence). This CDR3 contains 15 residues. The CDR3: CASSPGLHSNQPQHF. The DNA for the CDR3 is TGTGCCAGCAGCCCAGGGCTGCATAGCAATCAGCCCCAGCATTTT.